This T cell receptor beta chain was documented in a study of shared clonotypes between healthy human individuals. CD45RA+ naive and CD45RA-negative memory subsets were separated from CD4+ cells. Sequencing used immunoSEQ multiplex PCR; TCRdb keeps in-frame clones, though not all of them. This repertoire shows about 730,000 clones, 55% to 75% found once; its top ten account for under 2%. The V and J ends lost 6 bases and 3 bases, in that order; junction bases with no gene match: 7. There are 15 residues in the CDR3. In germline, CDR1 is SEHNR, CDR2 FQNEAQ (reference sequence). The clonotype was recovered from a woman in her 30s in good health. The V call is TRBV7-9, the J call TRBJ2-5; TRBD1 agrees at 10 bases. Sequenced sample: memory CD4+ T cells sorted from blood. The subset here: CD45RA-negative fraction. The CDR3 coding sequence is TGTGCCAGCAGTTGGCTTGGGACAGGGGAAGAGACCCAGTACTTC. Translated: CASSWLGTGEETQYF. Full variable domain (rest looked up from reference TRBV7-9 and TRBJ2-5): DTGVSQNPRHKITKRGQNVTFRCDPISEHNRLYWYRQTLGQGPEFLTYFQNEAQLEKSRLLSDRFSAERPKGSFSTLEIQRTEQGDSAMYLCASSWLGTGEETQYFGPGTRLLVL.